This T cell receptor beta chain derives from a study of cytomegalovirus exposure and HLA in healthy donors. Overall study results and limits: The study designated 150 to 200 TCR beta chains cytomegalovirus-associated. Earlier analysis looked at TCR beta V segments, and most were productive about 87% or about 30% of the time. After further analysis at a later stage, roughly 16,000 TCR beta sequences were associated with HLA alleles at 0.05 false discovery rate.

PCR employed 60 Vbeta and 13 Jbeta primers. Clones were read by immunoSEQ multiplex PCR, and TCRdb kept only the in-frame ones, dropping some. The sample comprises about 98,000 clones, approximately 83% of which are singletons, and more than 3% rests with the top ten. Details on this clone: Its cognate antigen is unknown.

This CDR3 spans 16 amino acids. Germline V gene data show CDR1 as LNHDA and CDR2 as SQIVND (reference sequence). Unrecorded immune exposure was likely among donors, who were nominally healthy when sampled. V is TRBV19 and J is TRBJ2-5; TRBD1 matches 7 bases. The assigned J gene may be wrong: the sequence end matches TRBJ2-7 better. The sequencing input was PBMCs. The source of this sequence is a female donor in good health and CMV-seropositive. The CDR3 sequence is CASSIRTGDPSYEQYF. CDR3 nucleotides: TGTGCCAGTAGTATCAGGACAGGCGACCCATCCTACGAGCAGTACTTC.